This TCR beta chain was found in a study of blood T cell repertoires in COVID-19 (dated by TCRdb to 2018 to 2020). Turning to the overall study: The collaborator samples originated in the United States, Italy and Spain and spanned the acute and convalescent phases of COVID-19. The material from the prospective study consisted of cDNA or gDNA derived from T cells, B-cell-depleted T cells, or PBMCs. Where available, HLA class I and class II types were taken from metadata supplied by the sample provider and were not determined by assay-based typing. Subjects who had been exposed to COVID-19, were actively infected with it, or had recovered from it provided the deeply sampled blood TCRbeta repertoires that made up the dataset. The sample metadata nearly always contained a de-identified subject ID, COVID-19 status, age in years and sex. The repertoires were released in a freely available public database intended as a resource for research on the immune response to SARS-CoV-2. Samples came from the ongoing ImmuneRACE study (first 160 participants) plus 1,254 subjects from 6 global collaborators. On the study overall, not on this receptor specifically: Clinical and demographic metadata were provided uncurated, with the amount varying by source and participant.

This clone was seen a few times. Its antigen remains unidentified. There are no base qualities to consult, and no much larger clone falls within one base. TCRbeta CDR3 regions were amplified from genomic DNA using the immunoSEQ Assay, a bias-controlled multiplex PCR. In the authors' own workflow: Nucleated cell counts per sample were estimated from amplification of reference gene primers within the assay. To quantify the absolute abundance of each unique TCRbeta CDR3 rearrangement, sequence reads were collapsed and filtered. Productive Simpson clonality was computed per sample as the square root of Simpson's diversity index over productive rearrangements. TCRdb retrieved this table from immuneACCESS and kept in-frame rearrangements only. Not all clones are present; in checked studies, unresolved V genes account for under half, and no reason is known for the remainder. The V and J calls and clone size were taken over from that table, and D and trimming were inferred from the DNA. The sample table holds 55,000 to 80,000 clones, of which roughly 80% were seen once. Clones ranked in the top ten supply 28% of the sample.

Collaborating institutions collected whole blood in K2EDTA tubes following their own protocols. For TCRbeta analysis, collaborator samples were shipped as frozen whole blood, as isolated PBMCs, or as DNA extracted from either sample type. Taken from the germline V gene, the CDR1 and CDR2 loops are SNHLY and FYNNEI. The CDR3 runs 15 residues from the cysteine to the phenylalanine. The only DNA kept is the CDR3, 45 bases in frame from the first base. V loses 2 bases of germline sequence and J loses 2 bases, and the interval between the two ends is 12 bases. The sample comprised peripheral blood. This TCR came from a man in his sixties or seventies with acute or convalescent COVID-19. The chain is assembled from TRBV2 and TRBJ1-2, with the D gene not clear enough to name. The CDR3 amino acid sequence is: CASSESEGNNYGYTF. Here is the DNA: TGTGCCAGCAGTGAATCGGAGGGTAACAACTATGGCTACACCTTC.